The clone carrying this T cell receptor (beta chain) was detected a few times. The germline gives CDR1 SQVTM, CDR2 ANQGSEA. This CDR3 region has 15 residues. Trimming removed 6 bases from V and 0 bases from J; junction bases left unmatched: 9. These data are taken from a study of T-cell reconstitution after alpha-beta-depleted transplantation in children. It was with unique molecular identifiers that the TCRbeta library was prepared. MiXCR, applied by TCRdb to the PCR reads, yields one record per CDR3 protein. The data show 900,000 or so distinct CDR3 sequences, roughly 15% seen once. The gene calls are TRBV29-1 and TRBJ2-5; the match to TRBD2 covers 8 bases. The specimen comprised PBMCs, mostly from graft donor cells, sampled 360 days after TCRalphabeta/CD19-depleted stem cell transplant. This clonotype originated in a male patient aged 10 to 17 who had a stem cell transplant for acute lymphoblastic leukemia, so the T cells may come from the graft donor. CDR3 nucleotides: TGCAGCGTCGGGGGGGGTCCAGGACACCAAGAGACCCAGTACTTC. Protein sequence: CSVGGGPGHQETQYF. Variable domain in full (rest from reference TRBV29-1 and TRBJ2-5): SAVISQKPSRDICQRGTSLTIQCQVDSQVTMMFWYRQQPGQSLTLIATANQGSEATYESGFVIDKFPISRPNLTFSTLTVSNMSPEDSSIYLCSVGGGPGHQETQYFGPGTRLLVL.